The clone carrying this T cell receptor beta chain was counted only a few times. The data belong to a study of blood T cells in healthy people across ages. With 7 bases removed from V and 6 bases from J, the gap between germline ends came to 25 bases. CDR1 is SNHLY and CDR2 is FYNNEI in the germline V gene. This CDR3 is 17 amino acids long. A second PCR, run for roughly 7 to 11 cycles, used a sample-barcoded 5' primer plus a J-beta primer mix. TCRdb recomputed calls from the 5' RACE reads with MiXCR, one row per CDR3 protein. The sample has under 1,000,000 distinct CDR3 sequences, about 45% seen once.

The source of this sequence is an elderly man in good health. The specimen was blood. The rearrangement links TRBV2 to TRBJ2-1; D is perhaps TRBD2 (6 bases). CDR3 sequence (DNA): TGTGCCAGCACCGGGAGAAGGAGACCTAGCGCCGGCAATGAGCAGTTCTTC. It yields the protein CASTGRRRPSAGNEQFF.